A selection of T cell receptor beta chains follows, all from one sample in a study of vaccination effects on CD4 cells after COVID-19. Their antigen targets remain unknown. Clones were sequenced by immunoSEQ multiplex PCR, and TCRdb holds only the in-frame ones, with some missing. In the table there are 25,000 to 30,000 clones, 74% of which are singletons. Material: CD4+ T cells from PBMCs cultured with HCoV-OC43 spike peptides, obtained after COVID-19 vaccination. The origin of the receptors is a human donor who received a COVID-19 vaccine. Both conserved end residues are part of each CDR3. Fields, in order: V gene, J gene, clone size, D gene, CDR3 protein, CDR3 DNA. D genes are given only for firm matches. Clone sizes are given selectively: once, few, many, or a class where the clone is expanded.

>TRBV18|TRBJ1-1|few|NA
CASSSSILSRDAEAFF
TGTGCCAGCTCATCTTCAATTTTATCGCGGGACGCTGAAGCTTTCTTT
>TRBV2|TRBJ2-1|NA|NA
CASLGSGDNEQFF
TGTGCCAGCTTGGGTAGCGGCGACAATGAGCAGTTCTTC
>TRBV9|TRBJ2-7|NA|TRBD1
CASSVSGTDNYEQYF
TGTGCCAGCAGCGTTTCCGGGACAGATAACTACGAGCAGTACTTC
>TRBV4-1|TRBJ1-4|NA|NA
CASSQGGGRATNEKLFF
TGCGCCAGCAGCCAAGGAGGGGGGAGGGCAACTAATGAAAAACTGTTTTTT
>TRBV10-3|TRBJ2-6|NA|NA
CAISGMSGPGANVLTF
TGTGCCATCAGTGGGATGTCAGGGCCTGGGGCCAACGTCCTGACTTTC
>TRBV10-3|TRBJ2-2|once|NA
CAIPPMEMGTGELFF
TGTGCCATCCCCCCGATGGAGATGGGCACCGGGGAGCTGTTTTTT
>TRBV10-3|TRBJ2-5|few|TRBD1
CAIRDGQAGETQYF
TGTGCCATCAGGGATGGACAGGCTGGAGAGACCCAGTACTTC
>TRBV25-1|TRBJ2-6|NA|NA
CASSEFWSSGANVLTF
TGTGCCAGCAGTGAATTCTGGTCCTCTGGGGCCAACGTCCTGACTTTC
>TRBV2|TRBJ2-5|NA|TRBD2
CASSEGGLARETQYF
TGTGCCAGCAGTGAAGGTGGACTAGCGCGAGAGACCCAGTACTTC
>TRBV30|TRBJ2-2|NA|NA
CAWSVGGTGELFF
TGTGCCTGGAGTGTGGGGGGAACCGGGGAGCTGTTTTTT
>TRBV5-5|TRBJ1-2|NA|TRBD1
CASSLEGQGIGYTF
TGTGCCAGCAGCTTGGAGGGACAGGGGATAGGCTACACCTTC
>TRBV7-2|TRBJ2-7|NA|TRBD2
CASSLAASGSSYEQYF
TGTGCCAGCAGCTTAGCGGCTAGCGGGAGTTCCTACGAGCAGTACTTC
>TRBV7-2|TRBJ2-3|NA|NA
CASHRGTADTQYF
TGTGCCAGCCATAGGGGCACCGCAGATACGCAGTATTTT
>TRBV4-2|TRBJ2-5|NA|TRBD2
CASSRQSSGGAPETQYF
TGTGCCAGCAGCCGTCAGAGTAGCGGGGGGGCCCCAGAGACCCAGTACTTC
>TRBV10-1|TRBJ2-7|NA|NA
CASSESTANYEQYF
TGCGCCAGCAGTGAGTCGACAGCCAACTACGAGCAGTACTTC
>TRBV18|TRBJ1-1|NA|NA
CASSPQGITEAFF
TGTGCCAGCTCACCCCAGGGAATCACTGAAGCTTTCTTT
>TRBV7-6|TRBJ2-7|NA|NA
CASSLEQGSSYEQYF
TGTGCCAGCAGCTTAGAACAGGGAAGTTCCTACGAGCAGTACTTC
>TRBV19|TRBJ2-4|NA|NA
CASSEQAIAKNIQYF
TGTGCCAGTAGTGAACAAGCCATAGCCAAAAACATTCAGTACTTC
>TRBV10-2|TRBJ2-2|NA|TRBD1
CASSEVEGATGELFF
TGCGCCAGCAGTGAGGTAGAGGGGGCCACCGGGGAGCTGTTTTTT
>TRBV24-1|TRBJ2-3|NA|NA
CATSPSRGDRRDTQYF
TGTGCCACCAGCCCAAGTAGGGGGGATCGGAGGGATACGCAGTATTTT
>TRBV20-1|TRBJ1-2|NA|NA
CSASRFRGPYGYTF
TGCAGTGCTAGTAGGTTTCGAGGGCCCTATGGCTACACCTTC
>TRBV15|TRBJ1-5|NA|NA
CATSRDYARSYQPQHF
TGTGCCACCAGCAGAGATTACGCCAGGAGCTATCAGCCCCAGCATTTT
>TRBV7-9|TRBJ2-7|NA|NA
CASSLEAGHSYEQYF
TGTGCCAGCAGCTTAGAGGCAGGCCATTCCTACGAGCAGTACTTC
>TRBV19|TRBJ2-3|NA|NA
CASSMGRATQYF
TGTGCCAGTAGTATGGGGCGAGCTACGCAGTATTTT
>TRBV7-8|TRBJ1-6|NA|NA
CASLTGSSYNSPLHF
TGTGCCAGCTTAACAGGGAGCTCCTATAATTCACCCCTCCACTTT
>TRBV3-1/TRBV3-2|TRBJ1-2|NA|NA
CASSQGEVGGYTF
TGTGCCAGCAGCCAAGGGGAGGTGGGGGGCTACACCTTC
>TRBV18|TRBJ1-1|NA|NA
CASSPLDNTEAFF
TGTGCCAGCTCACCACTCGATAACACTGAAGCTTTCTTT
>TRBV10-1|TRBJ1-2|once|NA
CASSGRDKGYTF
TGCGCCAGCAGTGGAAGGGACAAAGGCTACACCTTC